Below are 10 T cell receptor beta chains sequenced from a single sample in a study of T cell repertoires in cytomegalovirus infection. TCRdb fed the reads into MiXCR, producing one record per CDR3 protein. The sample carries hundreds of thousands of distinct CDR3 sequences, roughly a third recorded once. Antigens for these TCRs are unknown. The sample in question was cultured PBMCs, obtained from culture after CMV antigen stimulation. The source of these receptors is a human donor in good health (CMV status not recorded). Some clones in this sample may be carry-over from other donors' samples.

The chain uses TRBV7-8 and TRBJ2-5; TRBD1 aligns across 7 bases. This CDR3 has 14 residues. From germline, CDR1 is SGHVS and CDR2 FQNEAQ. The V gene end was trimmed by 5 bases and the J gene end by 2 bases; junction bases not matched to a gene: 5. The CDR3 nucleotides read TGTGCCAGCAGCCGGGACAGCCAACAAGAGACCCAGTACTTC. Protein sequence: CASSRDSQQETQYF. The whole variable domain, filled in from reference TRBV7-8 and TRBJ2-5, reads GAGVSQSPRYKVAKRGQDVALRCDPISGHVSLFWYQQALGQGPEFLTYFQNEAQLDKSGLPSDRFFAERPEGSVSTLKIQRTQQEDSAVYLCASSRDSQQETQYFGPGTRLLVL.

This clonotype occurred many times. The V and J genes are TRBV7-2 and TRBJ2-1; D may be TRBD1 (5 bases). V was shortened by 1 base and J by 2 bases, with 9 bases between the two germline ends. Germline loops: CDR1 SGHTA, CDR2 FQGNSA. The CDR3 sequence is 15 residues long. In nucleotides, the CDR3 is TGTGCCAGCAGCTTAGGGGGCCCTACCTACAATGAGCAGTTCTTC. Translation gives CASSLGGPTYNEQFF.

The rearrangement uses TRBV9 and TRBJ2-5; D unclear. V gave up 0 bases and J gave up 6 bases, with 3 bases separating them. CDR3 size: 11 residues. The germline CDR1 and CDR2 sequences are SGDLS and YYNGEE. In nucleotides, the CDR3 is TGTGCCAGCAGCGTAGATCAGACCCAGTACTTC. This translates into CASSVDQTQYF. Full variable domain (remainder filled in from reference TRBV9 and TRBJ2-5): DSGVTQTPKHLITATGQRVTLRCSPRSGDLSVYWYQQSLDQGLQFLIQYYNGEERAKGNILERFSAQQFPDLHSELNLSSLELGDSALYFCASSVDQTQYFGPGTRLLVL.

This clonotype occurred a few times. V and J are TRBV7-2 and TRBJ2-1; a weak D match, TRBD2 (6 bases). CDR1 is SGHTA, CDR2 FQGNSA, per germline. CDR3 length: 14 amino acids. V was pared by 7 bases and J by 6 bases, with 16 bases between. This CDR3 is CASTLGGSPNEQFF. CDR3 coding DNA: TGTGCCAGCACCCTGGGGGGTTCCCCCAATGAGCAGTTCTTC.

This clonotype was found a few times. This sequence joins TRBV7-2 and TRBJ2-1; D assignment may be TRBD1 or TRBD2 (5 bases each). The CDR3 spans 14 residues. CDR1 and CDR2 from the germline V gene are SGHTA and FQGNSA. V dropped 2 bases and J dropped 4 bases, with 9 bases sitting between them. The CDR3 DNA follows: TGTGCCAGCAGCTTACGGGACGAATACAATGAGCAGTTCTTC. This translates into CASSLRDEYNEQFF.

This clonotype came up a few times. DNA of the CDR3: TGCGCCAGCAGCCTCCATGTGTCCCATCAGCCCCAGCATTTT. Its translation: CASSLHVSHQPQHF. This chain uses TRBV4-1 with TRBJ1-5; D not certain. The germline V gene encodes CDR1 MGHRA and CDR2 YSYEKL. V was trimmed by 4 bases and J by 5 bases, leaving 12 bases between them. The CDR3 is 14 residues long.

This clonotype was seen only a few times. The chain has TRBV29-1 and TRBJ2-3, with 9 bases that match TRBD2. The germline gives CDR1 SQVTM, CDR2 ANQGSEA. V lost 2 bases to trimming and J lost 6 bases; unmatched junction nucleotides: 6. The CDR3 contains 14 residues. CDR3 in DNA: TGCAGCGTTGAAAGTAGCGGGAGCGTCGATACGCAGTATTTT. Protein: CSVESSGSVDTQYF.

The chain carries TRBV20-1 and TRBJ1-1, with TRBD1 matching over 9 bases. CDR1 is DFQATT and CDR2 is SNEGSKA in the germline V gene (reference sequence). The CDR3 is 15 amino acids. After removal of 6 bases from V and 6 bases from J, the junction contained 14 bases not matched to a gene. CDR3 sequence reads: CSASPRTGGESEAFF. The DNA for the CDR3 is TGCAGTGCCTCACCTCGTACAGGGGGCGAGTCTGAAGCTTTCTTT.

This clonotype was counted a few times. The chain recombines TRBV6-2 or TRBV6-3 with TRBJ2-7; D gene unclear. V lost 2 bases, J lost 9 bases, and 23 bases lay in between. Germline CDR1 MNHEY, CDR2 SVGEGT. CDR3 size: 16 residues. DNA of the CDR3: TGTGCCAGCAGTTACCGGCAAAGGTTGGACCTTTTTGGGCAGTACTTC. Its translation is CASSYRQRLDLFGQYF.

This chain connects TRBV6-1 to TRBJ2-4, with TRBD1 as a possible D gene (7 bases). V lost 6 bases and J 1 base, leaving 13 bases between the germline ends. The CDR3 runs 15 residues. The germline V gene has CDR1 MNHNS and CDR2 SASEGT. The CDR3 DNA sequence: TGTGCCAGCAGGGAGGGACAGAGGGCCAAAAACATTCAGTACTTC. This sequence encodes CASREGQRAKNIQYF.